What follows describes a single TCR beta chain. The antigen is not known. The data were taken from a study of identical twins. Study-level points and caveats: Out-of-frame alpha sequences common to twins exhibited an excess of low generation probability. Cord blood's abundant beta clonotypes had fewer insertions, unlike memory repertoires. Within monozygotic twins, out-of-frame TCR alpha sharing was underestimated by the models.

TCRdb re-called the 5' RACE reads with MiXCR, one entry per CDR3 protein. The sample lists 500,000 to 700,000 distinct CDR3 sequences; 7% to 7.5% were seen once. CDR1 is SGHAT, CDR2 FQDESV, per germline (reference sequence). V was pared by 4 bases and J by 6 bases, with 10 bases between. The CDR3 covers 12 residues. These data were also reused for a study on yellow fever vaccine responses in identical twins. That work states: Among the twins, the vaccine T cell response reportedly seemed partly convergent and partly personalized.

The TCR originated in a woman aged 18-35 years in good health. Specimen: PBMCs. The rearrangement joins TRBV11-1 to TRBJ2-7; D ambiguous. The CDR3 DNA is TGTGCCAGCAGCTCCAACCGACTCGAGCAGTACTTC. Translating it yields CASSSNRLEQYF. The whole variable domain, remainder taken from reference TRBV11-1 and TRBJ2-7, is EAEVAQSPRYKITEKSQAVAFWCDPISGHATLYWYRQILGQGPELLVQFQDESVVDDSQLPKDRFSAERLKGVDSTLKIQPAELGDSAMYLCASSSNRLEQYFGPGTRLTVT.